A selection of T cell receptor beta chains follows, all from one sample in a study of blood T cell repertoires in COVID-19. Only in-frame clones appear in the TCRdb table, and some are missing; sequencing was by immunoSEQ multiplex PCR. The data hold 150,000 to 200,000 clones, with roughly 83% observed a single time. Material: peripheral blood. These receptors were collected from a woman in her thirties or forties with COVID-19, enrolled during active disease. CDR3s include the opening cysteine and the closing phenylalanine or tryptophan. The order of the fields is CDR3 DNA, CDR3 protein, clone size, J gene, D gene, V gene. The D gene is left open where the match is weak. Clone size is given for some rows only: seen once, a few or many times, or a class if the clone is expanded.

DNA: TGTGCCAGCAGTGAATTGGCAGGGGGCGGGTATGGCTACACCTTC
CDR3: CASSELAGGGYGYTF
size: .
J: TRBJ1-2
D: TRBD1
V: TRBV25-1

DNA: TGTGCCAGCAGTTACGCCGGGAGGGTAGATGAGCAGTTCTTC
CDR3: CASSYAGRVDEQFF
size: .
J: TRBJ2-1
D: TRBD2
V: TRBV6-6

DNA: TGTGCCAGCAGCGTAGATTGGGGCAGCTATGGCTACACCTTC
CDR3: CASSVDWGSYGYTF
size: .
J: TRBJ1-2
D: .
V: TRBV9

DNA: TGTGCCAGCAGCTTGGGACTAGCGGGGGGTAAAACAGATACGCAGTATTTT
CDR3: CASSLGLAGGKTDTQYF
size: once
J: TRBJ2-3
D: TRBD2
V: TRBV5-4

DNA: TGCAGTGGTTCATTACAGGGTGAAGCTTTCTTT
CDR3: CSGSLQGEAFF
size: .
J: TRBJ1-1
D: .
V: TRBV20-1

DNA: TGTGCCAGCAGCAACCGACAGGGGGATATCTATGGCTACACCTTC
CDR3: CASSNRQGDIYGYTF
size: .
J: TRBJ1-2
D: TRBD1
V: TRBV7-2

DNA: TGTGCCAGCAGCCAAAATTCGCCCGGGGCAGATACGCAGTATTTT
CDR3: CASSQNSPGADTQYF
size: once
J: TRBJ2-3
D: .
V: TRBV3-1/TRBV3-2

DNA: TGTGCCAGCAGCCAAGTCTCTAGCGGGGGTACTAACCAGTACTTC
CDR3: CASSQVSSGGTNQYF
size: .
J: TRBJ2-5
D: TRBD2
V: TRBV4-2

DNA: TGTGCCAGCACCCTAAAACAGGGCCCCTACGAGCAGTACTTC
CDR3: CASTLKQGPYEQYF
size: .
J: TRBJ2-7
D: .
V: TRBV2

DNA: TGTGCCAGCAGCCGACTAGCGGGACTCGGGGAGCTGTTTTTT
CDR3: CASSRLAGLGELFF
size: .
J: TRBJ2-2
D: TRBD2
V: TRBV5-6

DNA: TGCGCCAGCCGAAATTCGGCGGGTGGAGCGACCTACGAGCAGTACTTC
CDR3: CASRNSAGGATYEQYF
size: few
J: TRBJ2-7
D: .
V: TRBV23-1